A selection of T cell receptor beta chains follows, all from one sample in a study of monozygotic twins with inflammatory bowel disease. For each CDR3 protein, TCRdb gives one entry from its re-call of the 5' RACE reads, without DNA. The sample totals approximately 330,000 distinct CDR3 sequences. Specimen: blood. The source is a human donor with ulcerative colitis or Crohn's disease, or a healthy co-twin of an affected twin (not recorded which). The CDR3 runs from the conserved cysteine through the conserved F or W.

J gene: TRBJ1-1; V gene: TRBV5-1; CDR3 protein: CATTTGEDTEAFF
J gene: TRBJ1-6; V gene: TRBV7-8; CDR3 protein: CASSSTGNNSPLHF
J gene: TRBJ2-2; V gene: TRBV12-3/TRBV12-4; CDR3 protein: CASSTTGQSTGELFF
J gene: TRBJ2-1; V gene: TRBV29-1; CDR3 protein: CSAGQGGYNEQFF
J gene: TRBJ2-5; V gene: TRBV12-3/TRBV12-4; CDR3 protein: CASSQSLGGSGFETQYF
J gene: TRBJ1-4; V gene: TRBV7-2; CDR3 protein: CASRKGSGEKLFF
J gene: TRBJ2-2; V gene: TRBV6-1; CDR3 protein: CASLGQGATGELFF
J gene: TRBJ1-4; V gene: TRBV6-1; CDR3 protein: CASSADRSPGKLFF
J gene: TRBJ2-7; V gene: TRBV10-3; CDR3 protein: CAITERAGNYEQYF
J gene: TRBJ1-3; V gene: TRBV5-6; CDR3 protein: CASSRPTGNTIYF
J gene: TRBJ2-7; V gene: TRBV28; CDR3 protein: CASSFPAHRANIGQYF
J gene: TRBJ2-6; V gene: TRBV7-9; CDR3 protein: CASLGVPSGANVLTF
J gene: TRBJ1-1; V gene: TRBV5-5; CDR3 protein: CASSYRRGASEAFF
J gene: TRBJ2-7; V gene: TRBV30; CDR3 protein: CAWGGTSYEQYF
J gene: TRBJ2-5; V gene: TRBV19; CDR3 protein: CASSITSGQETQYF
J gene: TRBJ2-1; V gene: TRBV28; CDR3 protein: CASSLSWITGYEQFF
J gene: TRBJ2-1; V gene: TRBV20-1; CDR3 protein: CSARAGRDEQFF
J gene: TRBJ1-5; V gene: TRBV6-2/TRBV6-3; CDR3 protein: CASSYSSRGNQPQHF
J gene: TRBJ2-1; V gene: TRBV7-2; CDR3 protein: CASGPGLAGLGQFF
J gene: TRBJ1-1; V gene: TRBV15; CDR3 protein: CATSSMGYQNTEAFF
J gene: TRBJ2-1; V gene: TRBV4-1; CDR3 protein: CASSQVSPPTGFDNEQFF
J gene: TRBJ2-1; V gene: TRBV27; CDR3 protein: CASSLSAAGSSYNEQFF
J gene: TRBJ2-5; V gene: TRBV7-9; CDR3 protein: CASSLDVWGPLQETQYF
J gene: TRBJ1-2; V gene: TRBV7-6; CDR3 protein: CASSAGPTALANYGYTF
J gene: TRBJ2-1; V gene: TRBV15; CDR3 protein: CATSREGLALYSYNEQFF
J gene: TRBJ1-1; V gene: TRBV9; CDR3 protein: CASSDQGDLMNTEAFF
J gene: TRBJ1-1; V gene: TRBV7-9; CDR3 protein: CASTLSLDSTEAFF
J gene: TRBJ1-5; V gene: TRBV10-3; CDR3 protein: CAISPGQNNQPQHF
J gene: TRBJ1-5; V gene: TRBV4-3; CDR3 protein: CASSQDGRGSSNQPQHF
J gene: TRBJ2-1; V gene: TRBV29-1; CDR3 protein: CSVGIALGYNEQFF
J gene: TRBJ2-7; V gene: TRBV27; CDR3 protein: CASSAKPSGYEQYF
J gene: TRBJ1-1; V gene: TRBV11-1; CDR3 protein: CASSPHIRQGSGNTEAFF
J gene: TRBJ2-3; V gene: TRBV18; CDR3 protein: CASSPSFASTDTQYF
J gene: TRBJ1-4; V gene: TRBV24-1; CDR3 protein: CATSDHRGPNEKLFF
J gene: TRBJ1-5; V gene: TRBV24-1; CDR3 protein: CATSDGQGNQPQHF
J gene: TRBJ2-1; V gene: TRBV7-6; CDR3 protein: CASSPRLAGSSYNEQFF
J gene: TRBJ2-7; V gene: TRBV5-1; CDR3 protein: CASSLGGSSSYEQYF
J gene: TRBJ1-5; V gene: TRBV12-3/TRBV12-4; CDR3 protein: CASSLGTAFNQPQHF
J gene: TRBJ2-3; V gene: TRBV6-5; CDR3 protein: CASSLQSGSGTDTQYF
J gene: TRBJ2-5; V gene: TRBV20-1; CDR3 protein: CSARGQHQETQYF
J gene: TRBJ2-7; V gene: TRBV28; CDR3 protein: CASSLVYLGSYEQYF
J gene: TRBJ1-1; V gene: TRBV29-1; CDR3 protein: CSVGAATEAFF
J gene: TRBJ1-3; V gene: TRBV5-1; CDR3 protein: CASSPSGAGNTIYF
J gene: TRBJ2-7; V gene: TRBV27; CDR3 protein: CASSLAGAGSYEQYF
J gene: TRBJ2-7; V gene: TRBV5-4; CDR3 protein: CASSLPTVEEQYF
J gene: TRBJ2-1; V gene: TRBV20-1; CDR3 protein: CSARGAEPRGNEQFF
J gene: TRBJ2-1; V gene: TRBV27; CDR3 protein: CASSSLTGGESYNEQFF
J gene: TRBJ2-5; V gene: TRBV12-3/TRBV12-4; CDR3 protein: CASSSRGRGAGSGGETQYF